The 22 T cell receptor beta chains in this list originate from one sample, sequenced in a study of cytomegalovirus exposure and HLA in healthy donors. PCR primers comprised 60 Vbeta and 13 Jbeta primers. The method was immunoSEQ multiplex PCR; TCRdb's version includes in-frame clones alone and lacks a portion of them. The table has approximately 120,000 clones, approximately 80% seen once. Sequenced material: PBMCs. The source is a man aged 35-49 years in good health and CMV-seronegative.

V gene TRBV19 combines with J gene TRBJ1-1; TRBD1 is a possible D gene (5 bases). The V end lost 6 bases, the J end lost 4 bases, and 24 bases lay between the germline ends. This CDR3 contains 17 residues. Germline values: CDR1 LNHDA, CDR2 SQIVND (reference sequence). The CDR3 nucleotides read TGTGCCAGTAGCCCTGGTGGGGAGGGGTCGAGAAGCACTGAAGCTTTCTTT. Translated, it gives CASSPGGEGSRSTEAFF.

The DNA of the CDR3 is TGTGCCAGCAACCTAGGGGTCAATAATGAAAAACTGTTTTTT. Translated, it gives CASNLGVNNEKLFF. The rearrangement links TRBV9 to TRBJ1-4; a weak D match, TRBD1 (5 bases). The CDR3 contains 14 residues. Germline loops: CDR1 SGDLS, CDR2 YYNGEE. Deletions cut 6 bases from V and 4 bases from J, with 13 bases between. The whole variable domain, filled in from reference TRBV9 and TRBJ1-4, reads DSGVTQTPKHLITATGQRVTLRCSPRSGDLSVYWYQQSLDQGLQFLIQYYNGEERAKGNILERFSAQQFPDLHSELNLSSLELGDSALYFCASNLGVNNEKLFFGSGTQLSVL.

This clone was observed once. This rearrangement joins TRBV5-4 to TRBJ1-1; 9 bases match TRBD1. The CDR3 runs to 18 residues. The V gene end was trimmed by 0 bases and the J gene end by 4 bases; junction bases not matched to a gene: 13. Looked up from germline, CDR1 is SGHNT and CDR2 is YYREEE (reference sequence). CDR3 coding DNA: TGTGCCAGCAGCTTGGGGGCCTCGACAGGGGGAGGGGGCACTGAAGCTTTCTTT. Its protein product is CASSLGASTGGGGTEAFF. The full variable domain, completed using reference TRBV5-4 and TRBJ1-1, is ETGVTQSPTHLIKTRGQQVTLRCSSQSGHNTVSWYQQALGQGPQFIFQYYREEENGRGNFPPRFSGLQFPNYSSELNVNALELDDSALYLCASSLGASTGGGGTEAFFGQGTRLTVV.

This clone was counted between two and nine times. CDR3 sequence reads: CSGQGDRGGGNTEAFF. CDR3 coding DNA: TGCAGCGGGCAGGGAGATCGGGGCGGGGGGAACACTGAAGCTTTCTTT. The V and J genes are TRBV29-1 and TRBJ1-1, with a tentative D call TRBD1 (5 bases). The length of the CDR3 is 16 residues. Germline CDR1 SQVTM, CDR2 ANQGSEA. Trimming cost V 7 bases and J 1 base, with 22 bases left between them.

This rearrangement joins TRBV18 to TRBJ2-7, with TRBD2 matching over 7 bases. Germline loops: CDR1 KGHSH, CDR2 LQKENI. Trimming removed 1 base from V and 3 bases from J; junction bases left unmatched: 9. This CDR3 has 16 residues. This CDR3 reads CASSPQVGGKGYEQYF. The DNA of the CDR3 is TGTGCCAGCTCACCACAAGTGGGAGGGAAAGGCTACGAGCAGTACTTC.

This clone turned up a few times. CDR3 amino acids: CAISSGGKLFF. The CDR3 nucleotides are TGTGCCATCAGCTCGGGGGGAAAACTGTTTTTT. The chain joins TRBV10-3 to TRBJ1-4, with D perhaps TRBD1 (5 bases). The CDR3 consists of 11 residues. CDR1 is ENHRY, CDR2 SYGVKD, per germline. The V and J ends lost 6 bases and 10 bases respectively, with 9 bases between them.

This clone was detected a few times. The rearrangement links TRBV7-9 to TRBJ2-5; a possible D gene is TRBD2 (7 bases). Trimming cost V 8 bases and J 5 bases, with 18 bases left between them. The length of the CDR3 is 14 residues. CDR1 is SEHNR, CDR2 FQNEAQ, per germline (reference sequence). The CDR3 spells CASPRGGALETQYF. The CDR3 DNA reads TGTGCCAGCCCGAGGGGGGGCGCGTTGGAGACCCAGTACTTC.

This chain connects TRBV2 to TRBJ1-4, with 7 bases that match TRBD1. There are 15 residues in the CDR3. The germline gives CDR1 SNHLY, CDR2 FYNNEI. V shed 6 bases, J shed 4 bases, and the junction held 8 bases outside the gene matches. The CDR3: CASRDTGVINEKLFF. CDR3 nucleotides: TGTGCCAGCAGAGACACAGGGGTTATTAATGAAAAACTGTTTTTT.

The chain recombines TRBV5-1 with TRBJ1-4, with D maybe TRBD1 (5 bases). Trimming removed 4 bases from V and 6 bases from J, with 13 bases in between. The CDR3 loop spans 14 amino acids. Germline V gives CDR1 SGHRS, CDR2 YFSETQ. This CDR3 is CASSALGTDEKLFF. The CDR3 bases are TGCGCCAGCAGCGCTCTAGGGACTGATGAAAAACTGTTTTTT.

This sequence joins TRBV7-8 and TRBJ1-1, with 9 bases matching TRBD1. This CDR3 has 13 amino acids. Trimming at V came to 5 bases and at J to 7 bases, leaving 5 bases not matched to a gene. The germline V gene encodes CDR1 SGHVS and CDR2 FQNEAQ. CDR3 in amino acids: CASSPRTGVEAFF. CDR3 coding DNA: TGTGCCAGCAGCCCACGGACAGGGGTTGAAGCTTTCTTT.

The chain employs TRBV18 and TRBJ2-4, with D possibly matching TRBD1 (6 bases). CDR1 KGHSH and CDR2 LQKENI come from the germline V gene. Trimming stripped 6 bases from V and 4 bases from J, with 13 bases between. The CDR3 is 14 amino acids. The CDR3 bases are TGTGCCAGCTCCCCTCGGACAGATAAAAACATTCAGTACTTC. Translated: CASSPRTDKNIQYF.

A remark on this clone: This sample also contains other DNA sequences that code for the same CDR3. The chain combines TRBV5-1 with TRBJ1-1, with D tentatively TRBD1 (5 bases). Per germline, CDR1 SGHRS and CDR2 YFSETQ. V was cut by 1 base and J by 1 base, with 5 bases left in between. The CDR3 is 13 amino acids. CDR3 loop: CASSLTGNTEAFF. CDR3 nucleotides: TGCGCCAGCAGCTTGACAGGGAACACTGAAGCTTTCTTT.

The V call is TRBV7-3, the J call TRBJ2-7; D is possibly TRBD2 (6 bases). The V gene's germline CDR1 is SGHTA and CDR2 FQGTGA. The CDR3 has 14 residues. Trimming pared 4 bases from V and 8 bases from J, leaving 18 bases between. The DNA of the CDR3 is TGTGCCAGCAGCTGGCCGGGACTCCCTTCCCAGCAGTACTTC. It yields the protein CASSWPGLPSQQYF.

The chain joins TRBV25-1 to TRBJ1-2, with TRBD1 matching over 12 bases. Trimming at V came to 2 bases and at J to 5 bases, leaving 12 bases not matched to a gene. CDR1 is MGHDK and CDR2 is SYGVNS in the germline V gene. This CDR3 region has 18 residues. The CDR3 loop reads CASSEPPGTGGEGYGYTF. DNA of the CDR3: TGTGCCAGCAGTGAACCCCCTGGGACAGGGGGCGAAGGATATGGCTACACCTTC.

The gene calls are TRBV7-3 and TRBJ2-3; a possible D gene is TRBD2 (5 bases). Germline assignment: CDR1 SGHTA and CDR2 FQGTGA. Deletions cut 2 bases from V and 3 bases from J, with 9 bases between. The CDR3 loop spans 14 amino acids. The CDR3 loop reads CASSLEGGTDTQYF. The CDR3 DNA is TGTGCCAGCAGCTTAGAGGGTGGAACAGATACGCAGTATTTT.

This clone was detected a few times. The chain carries TRBV10-1 and TRBJ2-7; the match to TRBD1 covers 8 bases. Trimming removed 6 bases from V and 1 base from J; junction bases left unmatched: 5. CDR1 WNHNN and CDR2 SYGVQD come from the germline V gene (reference sequence). CDR3 size: 14 residues. The CDR3 DNA reads as TGCGCCAGCAGATCGGGACAGGTATCCTACGAGCAGTACTTC. The encoded protein is CASRSGQVSYEQYF.

The chain recombines TRBV28 with TRBJ2-7; no reliable D call. The CDR3 is 12 residues long. Looked up from germline, CDR1 is MDHEN and CDR2 is SYDVKM. Between the trimmed V and J ends, which lost 2 bases and 5 bases, there was a span of 7 bases. In DNA, the CDR3 is TGTGCCAGCAGTTTAAGCAGGAACGAGCAGTACTTC. This translates into CASSLSRNEQYF.

This CDR3 reads CASSYKGTGPLTF. The CDR3 DNA is TGCGCCAGCAGCTACAAAGGGACAGGACCGTTAACCTTC. The rearrangement links TRBV5-1 to TRBJ1-2, with TRBD1 matching 8 bases. Germline V lookup: CDR1 SGHRS, CDR2 YFSETQ. J gave up 14 bases and V 3 bases, and 12 bases lay outside the gene matches. The CDR3 is made up of 13 amino acids. Drawing the rest from reference TRBV5-1 and TRBJ1-2, the complete variable domain is KAGVTQTPRYLIKTRGQQVTLSCSPISGHRSVSWYQQTPGQGLQFLFEYFSETQRNKGNFPGRFSGRQFSNSRSEMNVSTLELGDSALYLCASSYKGTGPLTFGSGTRLTVV.

In its sample, this clone was seen a few times. The chain joins TRBV7-6 to TRBJ1-1; 7 bases fit TRBD1. Germline V CDR1 and CDR2: SGHVS, FNYEAQ. This CDR3 is 13 amino acids long. V lost 5 bases and J lost 1; bases outside the gene matches: 1. This CDR3 reads CASSPGGNTEAFF. CDR3 nucleotides: TGTGCCAGCAGCCCAGGGGGGAACACTGAAGCTTTCTTT.

This sequence joins TRBV7-2 and TRBJ1-5; TRBD1 matches 7 bases. Trimming took 6 bases from V and 4 from J; bases not matched to a gene: 18. The CDR3 spans 18 residues. CDR1 and CDR2 (germline): SGHTA, FQGNSA. In nucleotides, the CDR3 is TGTGCCAGCAGTCACCAAACCGTCGGGACAGCTGAAAATCAGCCCCAGCATTTT. The encoded protein is CASSHQTVGTAENQPQHF. Combining the CDR3 with reference TRBV7-2 and TRBJ1-5 gives the whole variable domain GAGVSQSPSNKVTEKGKDVELRCDPISGHTALYWYRQSLGQGLEFLIYFQGNSAPDKSGLPSDRFSAERTGGSVSTLTIQRTQQEDSAVYLCASSHQTVGTAENQPQHFGDGTRLSIL.

The genes are TRBV5-8 and TRBJ1-3, with TRBD1 identical over 9 bases. The CDR3 length is 18 residues. The V and J ends lost 4 bases and 4 bases, in that order; junction bases with no gene match: 15. Per the germline V gene, CDR1 is SGHTS and CDR2 is YDEGEE. CDR3 sequence reads: CASSRRGTGGASGNTIYF. Written as DNA, the CDR3 is TGTGCCAGCAGCCGACGCGGCACAGGGGGCGCCTCCGGAAACACCATATATTTT. Variable domain in full (rest from reference TRBV5-8 and TRBJ1-3): EAGVTQSPTHLIKTRGQQATLRCSPISGHTSVYWYQQALGLGLQFLLWYDEGEERNRGNFPPRFSGRQFPNYSSELNVNALELEDSALYLCASSRRGTGGASGNTIYFGEGSWLTVV.

The rearrangement joins TRBV5-1 to TRBJ2-2; 9 bases line up with TRBD2. The V and J ends lost 2 bases and 6 bases, in that order; junction bases with no gene match: 5. The germline gives CDR1 SGHRS, CDR2 YFSETQ. The CDR3 length is 15 residues. This chain's CDR3 is CASSFLAGSAGELFF. The CDR3 region has the DNA TGCGCCAGCAGCTTTCTAGCGGGGTCAGCCGGGGAGCTGTTTTTT.